Presented here are 5 T cell receptor beta chains from one specimen sequenced in a study of blood T cells in healthy people across ages. For the second PCR, which ran for 7 to 11 cycles, a sample-barcoded 5' primer and a J-beta primer mix were used. TCRdb reprocessed the 5' RACE reads with MiXCR, giving one entry per CDR3 protein. In the table there are over 700,000 distinct CDR3 sequences, just under 25% of which are singletons. These data also featured in a second study, about T cells of mothers and their children.

Input material: blood. These receptors originate from a boy aged 5-17 years in good health.

J is TRBJ1-6 and V is TRBV7-8; 7 bases align to TRBD1. This CDR3 is built from 15 residues. Germline-derived CDR1 and CDR2 are SGHVS and FQNEAQ. V lost 5 bases to trimming and J lost 8 bases; unmatched junction nucleotides: 9. The CDR3 coding sequence is TGTGCCAGCAGCCTCAGGGGGTCCGAGGATTCACCCCTCCACTTT. Amino acid sequence: CASSLRGSEDSPLHF.

The rearrangement uses TRBV29-1 and TRBJ2-3, with 8 bases identical to TRBD1. This CDR3 is built from 13 residues. With V trimmed by 6 bases and J by 6 bases, 8 bases remained unmatched. CDR1 SQVTM and CDR2 ANQGSEA come from the germline V gene. For the CDR3, the DNA is TGCAGCGTCGAGACAGGGGAATCGGATACGCAGTATTTT. Residues: CSVETGESDTQYF.

The chain has TRBV4-1 and TRBJ2-3; D is uncertain. Germline-derived CDR1 and CDR2 are MGHRA and YSYEKL. The V end lost 0 bases, the J end lost 2 bases, and 9 bases lay between the germline ends. The CDR3 runs 15 residues. The CDR3 DNA reads TGCGCCAGCAGCCAAGAGTATACCAACACAGATACGCAGTATTTT. Translating it yields CASSQEYTNTDTQYF.

V and J are TRBV9 and TRBJ2-5; tentatively, D is TRBD2 (6 bases). The V gene's germline CDR1 is SGDLS and CDR2 YYNGEE. The CDR3 sequence is 16 residues long. The V end was cut by 0 bases, the J end by 5 bases, with 17 bases between. The CDR3 spells CASSVGSSDRGETQYF. The CDR3 coding sequence is TGTGCCAGCAGCGTAGGATCTAGCGATCGTGGGGAGACCCAGTACTTC.

There are a few counts of this clonotype. The chain employs TRBV18 and TRBJ1-3, with D unresolved. V was cut by 4 bases and J by 0 bases, with 10 bases left in between. Germline assignment: CDR1 KGHSH and CDR2 LQKENI. The CDR3 extends over 15 amino acids. CDR3 DNA: TGTGCCAGCTCACTTGACGTGAGCTCTGGAAACACCATATATTTT. It encodes CASSLDVSSGNTIYF.